The source of this T cell receptor beta chain is a study of shared clonotypes between healthy human individuals. Study at large: Every donor yielded three CD4 naive, three CD4 memory, two CD8 naive and one CD8 memory plate.

CDR3 length: 13 residues. Germline V gives CDR1 SGDLS, CDR2 YYNGEE. Trimming cost V 4 bases and J 4 bases, with 9 bases left between them. Generated by immunoSEQ multiplex PCR, the TCRdb table keeps only in-frame clones and is missing some. The sample records roughly 700,000 clones, approximately 74% being singletons. There were only Caucasian adults among the donors, and all lived in Nashville, Tennessee. This clonotype was obtained from a woman younger than 45 in good health. Source material: memory CD4+ T cells sorted from blood. The subset is: CD45RA-negative fraction. The V gene is TRBV9, the J gene TRBJ2-1; tentative D call: TRBD2 (5 bases). CDR3 in DNA: TGTGCCAGCAGCTCCGGGATGTACAATGAGCAGTTCTTC. Residues: CASSSGMYNEQFF.